Each of the 2 T cell receptor beta chains below was sequenced from the same sample in a study of blood T cell repertoires in COVID-19. Only in-frame clones appear in the TCRdb table, and some are missing; sequencing was by immunoSEQ multiplex PCR. The data show roughly 150,000 clones, with around 85% seen just once and less than 5.5% held by the top ten. The material sequenced was peripheral blood. The receptors were sampled from a human donor in a cohort sampled during active COVID-19.

The rearrangement links TRBV6-1 to TRBJ1-1, with D perhaps matching TRBD1 (6 bases). Deletions cut 2 bases from V and 7 bases from J, with 11 bases between. CDR1 is MNHNS, CDR2 SASEGT, per germline. The CDR3 is 13 residues long. This CDR3 is CASSEPGQFEAFF. CDR3 nucleotides: TGTGCCAGCAGTGAACCCGGACAGTTTGAAGCTTTCTTT.

The V and J genes are TRBV27 and TRBJ1-5, with 9 bases lining up with TRBD1. Germline V gives CDR1 MNHEY, CDR2 SMNVEV (reference sequence). Trimming took 5 bases from V and 5 from J; bases not matched to a gene: 4. This CDR3 is built from 14 residues. CDR3 nucleotide sequence: TGTGCCAGCAGTCCACAGGGGGCGCATCAGCCCCAGCATTTT. The encoded protein is CASSPQGAHQPQHF.